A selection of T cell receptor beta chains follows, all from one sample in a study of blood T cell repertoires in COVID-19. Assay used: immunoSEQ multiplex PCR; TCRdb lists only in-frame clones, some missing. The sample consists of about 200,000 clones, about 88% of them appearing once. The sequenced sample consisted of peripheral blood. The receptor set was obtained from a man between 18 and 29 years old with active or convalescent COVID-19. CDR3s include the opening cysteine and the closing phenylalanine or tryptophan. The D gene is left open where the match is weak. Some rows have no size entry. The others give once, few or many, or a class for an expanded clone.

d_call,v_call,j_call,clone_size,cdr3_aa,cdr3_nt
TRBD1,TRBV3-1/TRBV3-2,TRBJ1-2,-,CASSPPGTGSDYGYTF,TGTGCCAGCAGCCCGCCCGGGACAGGGTCGGACTATGGCTACACCTTC
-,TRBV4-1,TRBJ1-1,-,CASSQDDRVRRTTLDTEAFF,TGCGCCAGCAGCCAAGATGATAGGGTCAGGAGGACGACCCTGGACACTGAAGCTTTCTTT
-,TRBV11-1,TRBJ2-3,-,CASSLALQGTDTQYF,TGTGCCAGCAGCTTAGCACTCCAGGGGACAGATACGCAGTATTTT
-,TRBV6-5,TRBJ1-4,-,CASSYSRPWRDEKLFF,TGTGCCAGCAGTTACTCCCGACCCTGGAGGGATGAAAAACTGTTTTTT
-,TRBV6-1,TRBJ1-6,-,CASREDRTPGALHF,TGTGCCAGCAGAGAAGACAGGACACCGGGGGCCCTCCACTTT
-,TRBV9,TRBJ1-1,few,CASSVEVSQNTEAFF,TGTGCCAGCAGCGTCGAGGTCTCGCAGAACACTGAAGCTTTCTTT
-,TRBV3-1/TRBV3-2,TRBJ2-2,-,CASSQTGFDTGELFF,TGTGCCAGCAGCCAAACAGGGTTTGACACCGGGGAGCTGTTTTTT
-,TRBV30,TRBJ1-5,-,CAWSRYSNQPQHF,TGTGCCTGGTCCAGGTATAGCAATCAGCCCCAGCATTTT
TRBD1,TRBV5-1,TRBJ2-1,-,CASSRGTGVLEEQFF,TGCGCCAGCAGCCGAGGGACAGGGGTGCTGGAGGAGCAGTTCTTC
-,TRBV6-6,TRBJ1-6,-,CASSYSAGDRNSPLHF,TGTGCCAGCAGTTACTCGGCAGGGGATCGGAATTCACCCCTCCACTTT
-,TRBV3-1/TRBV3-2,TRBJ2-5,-,CASSARLRLADQETQYF,TGTGCCAGCAGCGCCCGACTTAGACTCGCCGACCAAGAGACCCAGTACTTC
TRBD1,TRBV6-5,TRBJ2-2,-,CASSYVTGSDGELFF,TGTGCCAGCAGTTACGTGACAGGGTCGGACGGGGAGCTGTTTTTT
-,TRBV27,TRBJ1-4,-,CASKGRSNEKLFF,TGTGCCAGCAAAGGCAGGTCGAATGAAAAACTGTTTTTT
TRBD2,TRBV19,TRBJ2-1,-,CASSPTSGRVYEQFF,TGTGCCAGTAGTCCCACTAGCGGGAGAGTCTATGAGCAGTTCTTC
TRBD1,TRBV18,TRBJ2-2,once,CASSPSPTGTIYTGELFF,TGTGCCAGCTCACCAAGTCCGACAGGGACCATATACACCGGGGAGCTGTTTTTT
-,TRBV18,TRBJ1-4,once,CASSQLNEKLFF,TGTGCCAGCTCACAGCTAAATGAAAAACTGTTTTTT
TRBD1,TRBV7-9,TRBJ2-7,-,CASSVDRTYEQYF,TGTGCCAGCAGCGTGGACAGGACCTACGAGCAGTACTTC
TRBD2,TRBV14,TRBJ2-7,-,CASSPGTSSEQYF,TGTGCCAGCAGCCCCGGGACTAGTTCCGAGCAGTACTTC
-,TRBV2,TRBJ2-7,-,CASIGSGLYEQYF,TGTGCCAGCATTGGTAGCGGCCTCTACGAGCAGTACTTC
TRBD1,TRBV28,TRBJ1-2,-,CASSTGTGWNGYTF,TGTGCCAGCAGTACTGGGACAGGGTGGAATGGCTACACCTTC
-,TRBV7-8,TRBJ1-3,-,CASSLVSNSGNTIYF,TGTGCCAGCAGCTTAGTTAGTAACTCTGGAAACACCATATATTTT
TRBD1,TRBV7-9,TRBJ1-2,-,CASSSQVVDRVYGYTF,TGTGCCAGCAGCTCCCAAGTAGTAGACAGGGTATATGGCTACACCTTC
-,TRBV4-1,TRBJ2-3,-,CASSQDLSKGTDTQYF,TGCGCCAGCAGCCAAGATTTGAGTAAGGGGACAGATACGCAGTATTTT
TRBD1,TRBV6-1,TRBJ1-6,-,CASSDAGGLRDSPLHF,TGTGCCAGCAGTGACGCAGGGGGCCTTCGGGATTCACCCCTCCACTTT
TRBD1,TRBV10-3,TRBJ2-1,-,CAIQGEFNEQFF,TGTGCCATACAGGGGGAATTTAATGAGCAGTTCTTC
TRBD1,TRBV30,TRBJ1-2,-,CAWSPGGGYTF,TGTGCCTGGAGTCCAGGGGGGGGCTACACCTTC
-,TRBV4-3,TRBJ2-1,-,CASSQDWAVQNEQFF,TGCGCCAGCAGCCAAGATTGGGCAGTCCAAAATGAGCAGTTCTTC
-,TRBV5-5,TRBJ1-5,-,CASSLDGTGGPQHF,TGTGCCAGCAGCTTGGACGGGACTGGTGGGCCCCAGCATTTT
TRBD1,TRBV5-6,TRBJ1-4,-,CASSSTGTGDEKLFF,TGTGCCAGCAGCTCCACCGGGACAGGGGACGAAAAACTGTTTTTT
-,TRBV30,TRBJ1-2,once,CAWSVVQDYGYTF,TGTGCCTGGAGTGTAGTTCAGGACTATGGCTACACCTTC
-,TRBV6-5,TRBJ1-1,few,CASSYRNMNTEAFF,TGTGCCAGCAGTTACAGAAACATGAACACTGAAGCTTTCTTT
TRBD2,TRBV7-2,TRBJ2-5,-,CASRSRLAGVETQYF,TGTGCCAGCAGGTCGAGACTAGCGGGAGTAGAGACCCAGTACTTC
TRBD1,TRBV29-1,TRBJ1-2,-,CSVARTGGIDGYTF,TGCAGCGTGGCCCGGACAGGGGGCATCGATGGCTACACCTTC
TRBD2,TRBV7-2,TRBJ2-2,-,CASSLGLAMGELFF,TGTGCCAGCAGCTTGGGACTAGCTATGGGGGAGCTGTTTTTT
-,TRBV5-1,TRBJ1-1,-,CASSPGQENTEAFF,TGCGCCAGCAGCCCGGGACAAGAAAACACTGAAGCTTTCTTT
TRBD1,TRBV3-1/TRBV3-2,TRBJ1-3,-,CASSPWTGAGNTIYF,TGTGCCAGCAGCCCTTGGACAGGGGCTGGAAACACCATATATTTT
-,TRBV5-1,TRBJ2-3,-,CASSSEPYRVDTQYF,TGCGCCAGCAGCTCAGAACCGTACAGGGTAGATACGCAGTATTTT
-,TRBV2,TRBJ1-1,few,CASRGQAPSRAFF,TGTGCCAGCCGGGGACAAGCCCCTTCCCGGGCTTTCTTT
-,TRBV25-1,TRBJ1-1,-,CASSEVGRPAFF,TGTGCCAGCAGTGAAGTGGGGAGACCCGCTTTCTTT
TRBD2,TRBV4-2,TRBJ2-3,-,CASSQDRAGGAQYF,TGTGCCAGCAGCCAAGATCGGGCGGGAGGGGCGCAGTATTTT
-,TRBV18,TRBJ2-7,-,CASSPPGQAYEQYF,TGTGCCAGCTCACCACCTGGGCAGGCCTACGAGCAGTACTTC
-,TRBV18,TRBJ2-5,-,CASSPEGAQETQYF,TGTGCCAGCTCACCGGAGGGGGCTCAAGAGACCCAGTACTTC
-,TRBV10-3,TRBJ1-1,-,CAISAQGGTEAFF,TGTGCCATCAGTGCCCAGGGAGGCACTGAAGCTTTCTTT
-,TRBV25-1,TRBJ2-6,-,CASSTASGANVLTF,TGTGCCAGCAGTACAGCCTCTGGGGCCAACGTCCTGACTTTC
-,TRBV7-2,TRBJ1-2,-,CASSLESGIYGYTF,TGTGCCAGCAGCTTAGAGTCGGGGATCTATGGCTACACCTTC
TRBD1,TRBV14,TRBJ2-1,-,CASSPSDRGRGLYNEQFF,TGTGCCAGCAGCCCCTCTGACAGGGGGCGAGGATTATACAATGAGCAGTTCTTC
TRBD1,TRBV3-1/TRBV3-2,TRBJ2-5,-,CASSQDLGRGRETQYF,TGTGCCAGCAGCCAAGATTTAGGCAGGGGGCGCGAGACCCAGTACTTC
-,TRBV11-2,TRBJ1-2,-,CASSLVGARWDGYTF,TGTGCCAGCAGCTTGGTGGGAGCCAGATGGGATGGCTACACCTTC
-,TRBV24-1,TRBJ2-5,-,CATSDLDFQETQYF,TGTGCCACCAGTGATTTAGACTTCCAAGAGACCCAGTACTTC
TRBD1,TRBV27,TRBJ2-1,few,CASSHGQGSYNEQFF,TGTGCCAGCAGTCACGGACAGGGGTCCTACAATGAGCAGTTCTTC
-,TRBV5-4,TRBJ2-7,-,CASSSDSPYEQYF,TGTGCCAGCAGCTCGGACTCGCCCTACGAGCAGTACTTC
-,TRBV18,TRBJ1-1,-,CASSPSSRSYNTEAFF,TGTGCCAGCTCACCATCTAGTCGGAGTTATAACACTGAAGCTTTCTTT
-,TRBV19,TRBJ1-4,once,CASSGRFATNEKLFF,TGTGCCTCCTCGGGGAGATTTGCAACTAATGAAAAACTGTTTTTT
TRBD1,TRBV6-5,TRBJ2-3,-,CASRYRAGGLDTQYF,TGTGCCAGCAGATACAGGGCAGGGGGCTTAGATACGCAGTATTTT
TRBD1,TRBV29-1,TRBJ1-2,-,CSVDGQGASYGYTF,TGCAGCGTTGATGGACAGGGGGCGAGTTATGGCTACACCTTC
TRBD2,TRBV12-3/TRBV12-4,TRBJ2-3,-,CASRAGGLDTQYF,TGTGCCAGCAGGGCGGGGGGGTTAGATACGCAGTATTTT
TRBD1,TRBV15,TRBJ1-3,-,CATSVGQAYGNTIYF,TGTGCCACCAGCGTTGGACAGGCTTATGGAAACACCATATATTTT
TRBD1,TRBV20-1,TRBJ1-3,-,CSASGDRGPGNTIYF,TGCAGTGCTAGTGGGGACAGGGGGCCGGGAAACACCATATATTTT
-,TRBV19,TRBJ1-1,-,CASTPGILDTEAFF,TGTGCCAGTACTCCAGGGATTTTGGACACTGAAGCTTTCTTT